This is a list of T cell receptor beta chains from one sample in a study of brain metastases from non-small cell lung cancer. Clones were sequenced by immunoSEQ multiplex PCR, and TCRdb holds only the in-frame ones, with some missing. This sample has about 1,600 clones, with around four fifths found just once. The sample comprised primary lung tumor tissue. The source of these receptors is a donor at least 40 years old with non-small cell lung cancer. The CDR3 runs from the conserved cysteine through the conserved F or W. A D gene is named only where the DNA matches it firmly. Clone size is shown for a subset of rows, as once, few, many or a class of expanded clone.

j_gene	abundance	d_gene	v_gene	CDR3nt	CDR3aa
TRBJ1-2	-	-	TRBV5-1	TGCGCCAGCAGCTTGGGGCCCGGGGACTATGGCTACACCTTC	CASSLGPGDYGYTF
TRBJ1-1	few	-	TRBV27	TGTGCCAGCAGTTTAGGAGGGACACCGAACACTGAAGCTTTCTTT	CASSLGGTPNTEAFF
TRBJ1-1	once	-	TRBV19	TGTGCCAGTAGTACCTACAGGAACACTGAAGCTTTCTTT	CASSTYRNTEAFF
TRBJ1-2	-	-	TRBV12-3/TRBV12-4	TGTGCCAGCACCTTGGGCCGCCACGGTGGCTACACCTTC	CASTLGRHGGYTF
TRBJ2-5	-	-	TRBV4-1	TGCGCCAGCAGCCAAGATTACTCGGCAGTCCAAGAGACCCAGTACTTC	CASSQDYSAVQETQYF
TRBJ1-2	-	TRBD1	TRBV3-1/TRBV3-2	TGTGCCAGCAGCCAAGCCCCGACTCGGACAGGTGGCTACACCTTC	CASSQAPTRTGGYTF
TRBJ2-7	-	TRBD1	TRBV18	TGTGCCAGCTCACCTAACAGGGGGCGGACCTACGAGCAGTACTTC	CASSPNRGRTYEQYF
TRBJ2-3	-	-	TRBV28	TGTGCCAGCAGCCTTTTTGATACGCAGTATTTT	CASSLFDTQYF
TRBJ2-5	-	TRBD1	TRBV28	TGTGCCAGCAGTTTATCACTGACAGGGGGAGAGACCCAGTACTTC	CASSLSLTGGETQYF
TRBJ1-2	-	TRBD1	TRBV27	TGTGCCAGCGGCTGGGGTGGGCGGACAGGGGGCCATGGCTACACCTTC	CASGWGGRTGGHGYTF
TRBJ1-2	-	-	TRBV20-1	TGCAGTGCTAGTCGGGACAACTACTATGGCTACACCTTC	CSASRDNYYGYTF
TRBJ2-1	once	-	TRBV3-1/TRBV3-2	TGTGCCAGCAGCCAAGAAGGCCTAACCGGAGAGCAGTTCTTC	CASSQEGLTGEQFF
TRBJ2-3	-	-	TRBV28	TGTGCCAGCAGTTTAATGCTAAACACAGATACGCAGTATTTT	CASSLMLNTDTQYF
TRBJ2-7	-	TRBD2	TRBV4-2	TGTGCCAGCAGCCAATTACTAGCGAGGGGTCTCGAGCAGTACTTC	CASSQLLARGLEQYF
TRBJ1-1	-	-	TRBV4-3	TGCGCCAGCAGCCAGGCGTGGAGGCAGGTGGCCACTGAAGCTTTCTTT	CASSQAWRQVATEAFF
TRBJ2-7	-	-	TRBV3-1/TRBV3-2	TGTGCCAGCAGCCAAGATAGTAGCAGGGCCTACGAGCAGTACTTC	CASSQDSSRAYEQYF
TRBJ2-1	-	TRBD2	TRBV29-1	TGCAGCGTTGATTTAGTCGGGAGGTTTGACAATGAGCAGTTCTTC	CSVDLVGRFDNEQFF
TRBJ2-5	-	TRBD2	TRBV5-4	TGTGCCAGCAGCTTAAGGTCTCTAGCGGGAGCGGAGACCCAGTACTTC	CASSLRSLAGAETQYF
TRBJ1-5	-	-	TRBV12-3/TRBV12-4	TGTGCCAGCAGCCCCAGGGTCAATCAGCCCCAGCATTTT	CASSPRVNQPQHF
TRBJ2-3	-	TRBD2	TRBV3-1/TRBV3-2	TGTGCCAGCAGCACGCCTGGACTAGCGGGGGGGACCTCAGATACGCAGTATTTT	CASSTPGLAGGTSDTQYF
TRBJ2-2	-	TRBD1	TRBV6-6	TGTGCCAGCAGTTGCAGGGGGCCTGGGGAGCTGTTTTTT	CASSCRGPGELFF
TRBJ1-2	-	TRBD1	TRBV3-1/TRBV3-2	TGTGCCAGCAGCCAACACAGGGGGCTGGATGGCTACACCTTC	CASSQHRGLDGYTF
TRBJ1-6	-	-	TRBV6-5	TGTGCCAGCAGAAAGGCCACAGTAGATAATTCACCCCTCCACTTT	CASRKATVDNSPLHF